The rows below give T cell receptor beta chains drawn from one sample of a study of technical replicates of blood from several donors. Profiled with immunoSEQ multiplex PCR; TCRdb holds only in-frame clones, not every one. The sample includes roughly 68,000 clones, around nine tenths of them seen just once. Sequenced material: T cells isolated from PBMCs. The receptors shown here come from a human donor in good health. CDR3s include the opening cysteine and the closing phenylalanine or tryptophan. The D gene is left open where the match is weak. The size of a clone is reported for some rows only, either as once, few or many, or as a class for expanded clones.

size	V	D	length	J	CDR3	DNA
-	TRBV27	-	13	TRBJ1-2	CASSYNRAEGYTF	TGTGCCAGCAGCTATAACAGGGCCGAAGGCTACACCTTC
-	TRBV27	TRBD1	18	TRBJ1-5	CASRKTSDRGFSNQPQHF	TGTGCCAGCAGAAAAACAAGCGACAGGGGATTTAGCAATCAGCCCCAGCATTTT
-	TRBV2	TRBD1	17	TRBJ2-7	CASRNWAGGEIPYEQYF	TGTGCCAGCAGGAATTGGGCAGGGGGCGAAATTCCCTACGAGCAGTACTTC
-	TRBV6-5	TRBD1	13	TRBJ2-7	CASSNRGPGEQYF	TGTGCCAGCAGTAACAGGGGACCGGGCGAGCAGTACTTC
-	TRBV4-2	TRBD1	14	TRBJ1-1	CASRGDRGSTEAFF	TGTGCCAGCCGGGGGGACAGGGGTAGCACTGAAGCTTTCTTT
-	TRBV7-6	-	16	TRBJ2-1	CASSLSTGYGRNEQFF	TGTGCCAGCAGCTTATCTACAGGGTACGGTCGAAATGAGCAGTTCTTC
-	TRBV6-5	-	14	TRBJ2-7	CASSYRTASYEQYF	TGTGCCAGCAGTTACAGGACAGCCTCCTACGAGCAGTACTTC
-	TRBV10-3	TRBD1	16	TRBJ1-5	CAFSGQGSTGDQPQHF	TGTGCCTTTTCGGGACAGGGATCAACGGGGGATCAGCCCCAGCATTTT
-	TRBV9	TRBD1	15	TRBJ1-1	CASSGRMTGWTEAFF	TGTGCCAGCAGCGGGCGAATGACAGGGTGGACTGAAGCTTTCTTT
-	TRBV7-9	TRBD2	14	TRBJ2-4	CASSPQREGDIQYF	TGTGCCAGCAGCCCCCAGCGGGAGGGGGACATTCAGTACTTC
-	TRBV27	-	11	TRBJ1-2	CASSPGYGYTF	TGTGCCAGCAGCCCAGGATATGGCTACACCTTC
-	TRBV4-2	-	12	TRBJ2-5	CASRGVQETQYF	TGTGCCAGCAGAGGGGTCCAAGAGACCCAGTACTTC
-	TRBV10-2	TRBD2	17	TRBJ2-1	CASSVTSGLHSYNEQFF	TGCGCCAGCAGTGTAACTAGCGGGTTACACTCCTACAATGAGCAGTTCTTC
-	TRBV5-1	-	14	TRBJ1-1	CASSPRGGNTEAFF	TGCGCCAGCAGCCCGAGGGGGGGGAACACTGAAGCTTTCTTT
-	TRBV30	-	13	TRBJ1-4	CAWKRRGDEKLFF	TGTGCCTGGAAACGGAGGGGAGATGAAAAACTGTTTTTT
-	TRBV11-3	-	13	TRBJ2-3	CASSFNSGDTQYF	TGTGCCAGCAGCTTCAACAGCGGAGATACGCAGTATTTT
once	TRBV5-1	TRBD2	15	TRBJ2-1	CASSLVAGTNNEQFF	TGCGCCAGCAGCTTGGTAGCGGGGACGAACAATGAGCAGTTCTTC
-	TRBV18	-	13	TRBJ1-1	CASSRDSATEAFF	TGTGCCAGCTCGAGAGACAGCGCGACTGAAGCTTTCTTT
-	TRBV5-1	-	15	TRBJ2-7	CASSLRPKEVYEQYF	TGCGCCAGCAGCCTCCGACCAAAAGAGGTCTACGAGCAGTACTTC
-	TRBV21-1	-	15	TRBJ2-3	CASSPPGLATDTQYF	TGTGCCAGCAGTCCCCCGGGACTAGCCACAGATACGCAGTATTTT